The subject of this entry is one TCR beta chain. This record comes from a study of blood T cell repertoires in COVID-19. Study details: In each case, the material was cDNA or gDNA derived from T cells, B-cell-depleted T cells, or PBMCs.

V was clipped by 10 bases and J by 5 bases; unmatched bases: 16. The CDR3 is made up of 15 amino acids. Germline V CDR1 and CDR2: MNHEY, SVGAGI. The protocol was immunoSEQ multiplex PCR, while the TCRdb copy is restricted to in-frame clones and leaves out a portion. The sample has around 340,000 clones, 80% to 90% seen once. The source is a woman aged 60-75 years with COVID-19, enrolled during active disease. The chain employs TRBV6-5 and TRBJ2-5; 7 bases agree with TRBD2. Sequencing was carried out using peripheral blood. The CDR3 bases are TGTGCCACCGACGACCGGGACTATAAGGTGGAGACCCAGTACTTC. It is translated as CATDDRDYKVETQYF.